This section outlines one T cell receptor (beta chain) sequence together with its context. The antigen is unknown. There are 18 residues in the CDR3. Germline CDR1 and CDR2: LGHNA and YNFKEQ. V was trimmed by 0 bases and J by 0 bases, leaving 15 bases between them. The data stem from a study of T cell responses to AZD1222 COVID-19 vaccine. General study findings and limits: Breadth and depth of Spike-specific TCRs rose after two AZD1222 doses. Regions 160-218 and 743-854 held dominance among vaccine-associated CD4 TCRs, which spanned spike.

Assay: immunoSEQ multiplex PCR; the TCRdb copy retains only in-frame clones and omits some. Found here are under 200,000 clones, approximately 90% of them singletons; the top ten hold 4.4%. This chain joins TRBV4-2 and TRBJ1-3, with no clear D. The source material was peripheral blood, sampled on day 0 of AZD1222 vaccination. This sequence was found in an adult in good health. As DNA, the CDR3 is TGTGCCAGCAGCCAAGAGTATCTGAGAAGGGTCTCTGGAAACACCATATATTTT. Amino acid sequence: CASSQEYLRRVSGNTIYF.